Listed here are 10 T cell receptor beta chains from one sample, sequenced in a study of CD8 T cells in Susac syndrome. A quantity of about 0.5 to 1 ug RNA underwent reverse transcription using random hexamers. TCRdb used MiXCR to reprocess the immunoSEQ multiplex PCR reads, holding one entry per CDR3 protein. The sample has some 180,000 distinct CDR3 sequences; 85% to 95% are singletons. The specimen was CD4+ T cells from PBMCs. These receptors came from a human donor with Susac syndrome.

The chain links TRBV7-6 to TRBJ2-1; the match to TRBD2 covers 10 bases. Germline values: CDR1 SGHVS, CDR2 FNYEAQ. This CDR3 region has 17 residues. V shed 5 bases and J 6 bases; nucleotides not matched to a gene: 13. CDR3 loop: CASSARLAGLVLNEQFF. The DNA of the CDR3 is TGTGCCAGCAGCGCCCGACTAGCGGGTCTAGTTCTCAATGAGCAGTTCTTC.

The chain links TRBV21-1 to TRBJ1-2; the tabulated D call, TRBD1, remains unverified against the DNA. TRBV21-1 is listed as a pseudogene. This CDR3 spans 14 amino acids. The CDR3 spells CASSKDDRVHGYTF. CDR3 in DNA: TGTGCCAGCAGCAAAGACGACAGGGTTCATGGCTACACCTTC.

This clonotype was seen just once. The rearrangement uses TRBV29-1 and TRBJ1-1, with D unclear. Germline V lookup: CDR1 SQVTM, CDR2 ANQGSEA. This CDR3 spans 13 amino acids. The germline V and J ends were trimmed by 5 bases and 5 bases, with 15 bases remaining between them. CDR3 nucleotides: TGCAGCGTTCGAGGGCGTTGGTCGACTGAAGCTTTCTTT. Its protein is CSVRGRWSTEAFF.

The chain couples TRBV10-3 to TRBJ2-7, with 12 bases identical to TRBD2. The CDR3 is 14 residues long. Looked up from germline, CDR1 is ENHRY and CDR2 is SYGVKD. J lost 7 bases, V lost 10 bases, and 11 bases had no gene match. CDR3 in amino acids: CATLLAGGRGEQYF. CDR3 coding DNA: TGTGCCACCCTGCTAGCGGGAGGGCGAGGGGAGCAGTACTTC.

This clonotype was recorded only once. This chain connects TRBV18 to TRBJ1-2; the D is unclear. Trimming took 3 bases from V and 3 from J, leaving 17 bases between them. CDR3 length equals 16 residues. Germline values: CDR1 KGHSH, CDR2 LQKENI. The DNA of the CDR3 is TGTGCCAGCTCACCCCAGTCTGTCCCGGCAGACTATGGCTACACCTTC. Protein sequence: CASSPQSVPADYGYTF.

The count of this clonotype is one. This chain connects TRBV20-1 to TRBJ1-6, with 7 nucleotides matching TRBD1. CDR1 is DFQATT, CDR2 SNEGSKA, per germline (reference sequence). The CDR3 is 15 residues long. V trimming: 4 bases; J trimming: 10 bases; junction bases outside the gene matches: 13. This chain's CDR3 is CSAKWGAGGGSPLHF. In nucleotides, the CDR3 is TGCAGTGCTAAGTGGGGGGCAGGGGGTGGCTCACCCCTCCACTTT.

This clonotype was observed a few times. V is TRBV6-2 or TRBV6-3 and J is TRBJ2-5; D is unclear. V was clipped by 2 bases and J by 2 bases, with 6 bases between them. The germline V gene encodes CDR1 MNHEY and CDR2 SVGEGT. The CDR3 consists of 13 residues. The CDR3 loop is CASSYIRQETQYF. DNA for the CDR3: TGTGCCAGCAGTTACATCAGGCAAGAGACCCAGTACTTC.

Details on this clonotype: One junction end disagrees with the germline gene, perhaps due to a read error. The chain joins TRBV20-1 to TRBJ2-5, with no clear D. CDR1 and CDR2 (germline): DFQATT, SNEGSKA (reference sequence). The CDR3 is made up of 8 amino acids. The CDR3 DNA reads TGCAGTGCTAGTCCCAGCGTATTC. Protein sequence: CSASPSVF.

The chain couples TRBV4-2 to TRBJ2-1; the D gene is possibly TRBD1 (6 bases). The V and J ends lost 4 bases and 5 bases respectively, with 12 bases between them. The CDR3 extends over 14 amino acids. Germline V gives CDR1 LGHNA, CDR2 YNFKEQ. CDR3 amino acids: CASSPRTDHNEQFF. In nucleotides, the CDR3 is TGTGCCAGCAGCCCTCGGACAGACCACAATGAGCAGTTCTTC.

The chain combines TRBV5-4 with TRBJ2-1; D is unresolved. With 6 bases removed from V and 9 bases from J, the gap between germline ends came to 19 bases. The CDR3 covers 14 residues. Germline lookup yields CDR1 SGHNT and CDR2 YYREEE (reference sequence). The CDR3 loop is CASTPHDWVGEQFF. The CDR3 DNA sequence: TGTGCCAGCACTCCTCACGACTGGGTTGGTGAGCAGTTCTTC.